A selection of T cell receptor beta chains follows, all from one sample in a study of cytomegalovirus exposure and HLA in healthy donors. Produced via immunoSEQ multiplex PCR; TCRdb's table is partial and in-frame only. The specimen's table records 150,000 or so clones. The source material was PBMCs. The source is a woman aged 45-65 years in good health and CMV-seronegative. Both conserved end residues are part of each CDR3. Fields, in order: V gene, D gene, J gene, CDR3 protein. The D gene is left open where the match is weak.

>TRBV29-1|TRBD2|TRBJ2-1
CSVVGLAGVGYNEQFF
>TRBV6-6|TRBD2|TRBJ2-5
CASSGGAKETQYF
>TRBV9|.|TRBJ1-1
CASSGAGRSTEAFF
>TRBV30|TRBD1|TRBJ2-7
CAWSPGQGFAYEQYF
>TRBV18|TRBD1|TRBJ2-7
CASSPPRTGGLSYEQYF
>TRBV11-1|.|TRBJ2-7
CASSLARTALTYEQYF
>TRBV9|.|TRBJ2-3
CASSVNGGWLDTQYF
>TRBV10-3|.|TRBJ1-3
CASIDAGGPGNTIYF
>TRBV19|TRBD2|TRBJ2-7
CASKVAGGSREQYF
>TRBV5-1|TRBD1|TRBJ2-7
CASIGAVHRGSVRDEQYF
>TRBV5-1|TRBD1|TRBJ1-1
CASSIRQGLNTEAFF
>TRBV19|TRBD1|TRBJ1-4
CASSRNRDRGNEKLFF
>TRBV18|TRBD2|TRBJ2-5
CASSRGLAGETQYF
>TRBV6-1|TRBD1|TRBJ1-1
CASSEMSGGISEAFF
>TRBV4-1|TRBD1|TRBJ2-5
CASSLKPDREETQYF
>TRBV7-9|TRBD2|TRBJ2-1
CASSPASGRRQEQFF
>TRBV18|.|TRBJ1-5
CASSLSGGNQPQHF
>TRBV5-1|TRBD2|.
CASSWALAGATYEQYF
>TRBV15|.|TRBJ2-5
CATAEGQVADQETQYF
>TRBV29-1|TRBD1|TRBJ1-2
CSVADGTGEGGYTF
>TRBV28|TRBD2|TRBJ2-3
CASRGLAGPSTDTQYF
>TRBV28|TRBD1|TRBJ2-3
CASSPFLQGRDTQYF
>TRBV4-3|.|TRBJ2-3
CASSQDKAGLGTDTQYF
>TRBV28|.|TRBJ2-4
CASSFGQGVIQYF
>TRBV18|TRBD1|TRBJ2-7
CASSNSGQGYEQYF
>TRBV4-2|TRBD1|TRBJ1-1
CASSQEIETGGRNTEAFF
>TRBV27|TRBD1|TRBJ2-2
CASTRTGGTGELFF
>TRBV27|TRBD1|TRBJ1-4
CASSGPGTAHVTNEKLFF
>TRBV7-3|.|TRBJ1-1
CASSFNRDTEAFF
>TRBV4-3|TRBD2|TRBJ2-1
CASGREAYNEQFF
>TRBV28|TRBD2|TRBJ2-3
CASSLLSVAGEADTQYF
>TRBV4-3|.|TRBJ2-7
CASSQGWGPYEQYF
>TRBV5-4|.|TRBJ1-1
CASSREGTEAFF
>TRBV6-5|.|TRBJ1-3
CASSFGRRGNTIYF
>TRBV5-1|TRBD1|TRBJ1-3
CASSLPQGAGRNTIYF
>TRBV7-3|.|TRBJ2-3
CASSTGGEDTQYF
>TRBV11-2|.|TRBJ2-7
CASSLDREIYEQYF
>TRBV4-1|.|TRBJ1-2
CASSQEGWSGYTF
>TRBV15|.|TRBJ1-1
CATSRDWAAGLVAEAFF
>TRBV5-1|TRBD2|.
CASSLDPAGPYEQYF
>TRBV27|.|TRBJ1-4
CASRRRATNEKLFF
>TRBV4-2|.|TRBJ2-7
CASSQRTGEQYF
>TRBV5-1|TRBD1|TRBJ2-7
CASSRGTASYEQYF
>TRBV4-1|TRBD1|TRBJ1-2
CASSQVGGTGGFGYTF
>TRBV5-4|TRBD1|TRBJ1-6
CASKIGQGNSPLHF
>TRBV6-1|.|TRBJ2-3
CASSDWRRGDTQYF
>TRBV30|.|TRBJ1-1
CAWGTGGTEAFF
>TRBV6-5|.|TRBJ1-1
CASIPQGLVTEAFF
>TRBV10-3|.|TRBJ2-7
CAISESREQYF
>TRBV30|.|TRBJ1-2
CAWGPFAGYTF
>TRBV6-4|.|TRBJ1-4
CASSDGGSRLFF
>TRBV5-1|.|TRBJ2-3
CASSEDTGSTDTQYF
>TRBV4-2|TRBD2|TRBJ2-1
CASSQDRLGGGAGNEQFF
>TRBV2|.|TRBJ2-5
CASKLERQETQYF
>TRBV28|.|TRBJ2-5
CASSFKTQYF